These 5 T cell receptor beta chains originate from one sample sequenced in a study of cytomegalovirus exposure and HLA in healthy donors. With 60 Vbeta and 13 Jbeta primers, the PCR was carried out. This table comes from immunoSEQ multiplex PCR, and its TCRdb copy is limited to in-frame clones, with some not included. The sample records about 130,000 clones, roughly 79% being singletons. Sequencing input: PBMCs. The receptors stem from a woman in her thirties or forties in good health and CMV-seronegative.

The chain joins TRBV10-3 to TRBJ1-1; the D is unclear. V was clipped by 6 bases and J by 0 bases, with 8 bases between them. The CDR3 has 13 amino acids. CDR1 is ENHRY, CDR2 SYGVKD, per germline. The CDR3 sequence is CAIRAYLNTEAFF. The CDR3 bases are TGTGCCATCAGAGCCTATCTGAACACTGAAGCTTTCTTT.

V is TRBV28 and J is TRBJ2-1; TRBD1 matches at 11 bases. CDR3 length: 15 amino acids. The V segment lost 5 bases and the J segment 4 bases; nucleotides outside the gene matches: 4. Germline lookup yields CDR1 MDHEN and CDR2 SYDVKM. The CDR3 spells CASSLGTGGYNEQFF. For the CDR3, the DNA is TGTGCCAGCAGTCTCGGGACAGGGGGGTACAATGAGCAGTTCTTC.

The table lists this clone with a few counts. The CDR3 region has the DNA TGTGCCAGCAGTGAATCGGCGGAAACTAACTATGGCTACACCTTC. Translation: CASSESAETNYGYTF. The V call is TRBV6-1, the J call TRBJ1-2; D is unresolved. The CDR3 totals 15 residues. Trimming left V 2 bases short and J 0 bases short, with 10 bases between. The germline gives CDR1 MNHNS, CDR2 SASEGT.

The genes are TRBV2 and TRBJ2-2; TRBD2 aligns across 10 bases. V lost 7 bases, J lost 1 base, and 3 bases stayed unmatched. Germline V gene lookup returns CDR1 SNHLY and CDR2 FYNNEI. The CDR3 is 15 amino acids. This CDR3 reads CASTLAGVNTGELFF. For the CDR3, the DNA is TGTGCCAGCACCCTAGCGGGGGTGAACACCGGGGAGCTGTTTTTT.

J is TRBJ2-5 and V is TRBV19; 12 nucleotides agree with TRBD1. The J call may be wrong; the DNA end is better matched by TRBJ2-7. The CDR3 runs 14 residues. Looked up from germline, CDR1 is LNHDA and CDR2 is SQIVND (reference sequence). The CDR3 DNA follows: TGTGCCAGTAGTATGGGGACAGGGGGCAACGAGCAGTACTTC. The encoded protein is CASSMGTGGNEQYF.